This TCR beta chain was sequenced during a study of cytomegalovirus exposure and HLA in healthy donors. Study results and caveats: Using the classifier, cytomegalovirus status was reportedly diagnosed with high specificity and sensitivity.

Worth noting for this clone: Its matching antigen is unknown.

These donors, healthy bone marrow donors, were studied. J was trimmed by 8 bases and V by 1 base; bases with no gene match: 3. Germline V lookup: CDR1 SGHDT, CDR2 YYEEEE. This CDR3 has 14 residues. The PCR was carried out with 60 Vbeta primers and 13 Jbeta primers. In the authors' methods: Approximately 11 million of the 60 million to 90 million unique TCR beta chains counted in a later analysis were shared. The method was immunoSEQ multiplex PCR; TCRdb's version includes in-frame clones alone and lacks a portion of them. V and J calls and clone size are as listed in that table; D and trimming were resolved from the DNA. Among over 100,000 clones, around 73% were seen once, and the ten largest hold around 8%.

Material for sequencing was PBMCs. This clonotype was sampled from a middle-aged man in good health and CMV-seronegative. This chain joins TRBV5-6 and TRBJ1-4, with TRBD1 identical over 9 bases. CDR3: CASSLWDRDEKLFF. The CDR3 DNA sequence: TGTGCCAGCAGCTTGTGGGACAGGGACGAAAAACTGTTTTTT.